The 25 T cell receptor beta chains below were found in one sample sequenced in a study of identifying expanded T cells in peripheral blood. Using immunoSEQ multiplex PCR, the repertoire was profiled, and TCRdb retains in-frame clones only, with some absent. The sample consists of about 78,000 clones, approximately 84% of them appearing once. Sequences were obtained from blood. These receptors were taken from a person aged 18-69 years in good health.

Here the CDR3 DNA reads TGTGCCAGCAGCGGACAGGGGAACACTGAAGCTTTCTTT. This translates into CASSGQGNTEAFF. V usage is TRBV11-1 and J usage is TRBJ1-1; TRBD1 agrees at 8 bases. Trimming at V came to 5 bases and at J to 1 base, leaving 0 bases not matched to a gene. From germline, CDR1 is SGHAT and CDR2 FQDESV (reference sequence). The CDR3 runs to 13 residues.

The chain employs TRBV6-1 and TRBJ2-1; TRBD2 aligns across 9 bases. The CDR3 spans 15 residues. Germline CDR1 and CDR2: MNHNS and SASEGT. Germline trimming cut 2 bases from V and 9 bases from J; bases unmatched to any gene: 8. The CDR3 is CASSELLAGPGEQFF. DNA for the CDR3: TGTGCCAGCAGTGAACTTCTAGCGGGACCGGGTGAGCAGTTCTTC.

V is TRBV2 and J is TRBJ2-7; no reliable D call. Trimming shortened V by 3 bases and J by 2 bases, and 5 bases separated the two germline ends. CDR1 SNHLY and CDR2 FYNNEI come from the germline V gene. CDR3 size: 12 residues. CDR3 nucleotide sequence: TGTGCCAGCAGTGACCTGACCTACGAGCAGTACTTC. Encoded protein: CASSDLTYEQYF.

In its sample, this clone was seen once. The chain has TRBV11-1 and TRBJ2-2, with D unclear. This CDR3 is 13 amino acids long. Germline CDR1 SGHAT, CDR2 FQDESV (reference sequence). V gave up 8 bases and J gave up 0 bases, with 7 bases separating them. For the CDR3, the DNA is TGTGCCAGCCGGGCCGCGAACACCGGGGAGCTGTTTTTT. Its protein product is CASRAANTGELFF.

Concerning this clone itself: Distinct nucleotide sequences in the sample also encode this CDR3. The V call is TRBV7-2, the J call TRBJ1-4, with D unresolved. CDR3 length: 15 amino acids. V was shortened by 2 bases and J by 3 bases, with 10 bases between the two germline ends. Germline CDR1 SGHTA, CDR2 FQGNSA. This chain's CDR3 is CASSLNRVANEKLFF. CDR3 coding DNA: TGTGCCAGCAGCTTAAATCGGGTTGCTAATGAAAAACTGTTTTTT.

V gene TRBV19 combines with J gene TRBJ1-2; tentative D call: TRBD1 (5 bases). The CDR3 loop spans 15 amino acids. The V end lost 5 bases, the J end lost 4 bases, and 17 bases lay between the germline ends. Germline loops: CDR1 LNHDA, CDR2 SQIVND (reference sequence). The CDR3 bases are TGTGCCAGTAGTGTTTACCCCGGGACGGCCTATGGCTACACCTTC. Its translation is CASSVYPGTAYGYTF.

The V and J genes are TRBV10-3 and TRBJ2-6; TRBD1 agrees at 10 bases. Germline V gives CDR1 ENHRY, CDR2 SYGVKD. Trimming at V came to 6 bases and at J to 2 bases, leaving 7 bases not matched to a gene. The CDR3 has 17 amino acids. The CDR3 DNA is TGTGCCATCAGCCTTACCGGGACAGGGGCTGGGGCCAACGTCCTGACTTTC. It specifies CAISLTGTGAGANVLTF.

The chain links TRBV9 to TRBJ2-5; maybe TRBD1 (6 bases). Germline-derived CDR1 and CDR2 are SGDLS and YYNGEE. This CDR3 spans 16 amino acids. Deletions cut 0 bases from V and 2 bases from J, with 14 bases between. The CDR3 loop reads CASSVASGVLQETQYF. Written as DNA, the CDR3 is TGTGCCAGCAGCGTAGCGTCAGGGGTACTACAAGAGACCCAGTACTTC.

The chain employs TRBV13 and TRBJ2-1, with D tentatively TRBD1 (6 bases). The CDR3 loop spans 13 amino acids. Germline CDR1 PRHDT, CDR2 FYEKMQ (reference sequence). The V and J ends lost 11 bases and 5 bases respectively, with 16 bases between them. The CDR3 region has the DNA TGTGCCTCCCAGGGGAAAAGGAACAATGAGCAGTTCTTC. Its protein product is CASQGKRNNEQFF.

The CDR3: CASSIDGSSSYEQYF. CDR3 in DNA: TGTGCCAGTAGTATAGACGGGAGTAGCTCCTACGAGCAGTACTTC. The chain joins TRBV19 to TRBJ2-7; perhaps TRBD2 as D (6 bases). Germline CDR1 is LNHDA and CDR2 is SQIVND (reference sequence). V shed 0 bases and J shed 0 bases, with 9 bases lying between them. CDR3 length equals 15 residues.

The chain employs TRBV10-3 and TRBJ2-3; TRBD2 might be the D (5 bases). V gave up 5 bases and J gave up 1 base, with 10 bases separating them. Germline V gene sequence: CDR1 ENHRY, CDR2 SYGVKD. The CDR3 sequence is 14 residues long. The CDR3 here is CAISPSGRTDTQYF. The DNA of the CDR3 is TGTGCCATCAGTCCCAGCGGCCGCACAGATACGCAGTATTTT.

This clone has more than one count but fewer than ten. The rearrangement joins TRBV18 to TRBJ2-7, with a weak D call TRBD1 (6 bases). The ends were cut back, 3 bases at V and 2 bases at J, with 11 bases in the middle. In germline, CDR1 is KGHSH, CDR2 LQKENI. The CDR3 contains 14 residues. The CDR3 sequence is CASSPDRTAYEQYF. The DNA of the CDR3 is TGTGCCAGCTCACCCGATAGGACAGCCTACGAGCAGTACTTC.

The rearrangement uses TRBV5-4 and TRBJ1-3, with 8 bases identical to TRBD1. With 2 bases clipped from V and 4 bases from J, the junction kept 5 bases outside the gene matches. This CDR3 spans 15 amino acids. Looked up from germline, CDR1 is SGHNT and CDR2 is YYREEE (reference sequence). This CDR3 is CASSFRGQEGNTIYF. The CDR3 region has the DNA TGTGCCAGCAGCTTCAGGGGGCAAGAGGGAAACACCATATATTTT. Combining the CDR3 with reference TRBV5-4 and TRBJ1-3 gives the whole variable domain ETGVTQSPTHLIKTRGQQVTLRCSSQSGHNTVSWYQQALGQGPQFIFQYYREEENGRGNFPPRFSGLQFPNYSSELNVNALELDDSALYLCASSFRGQEGNTIYFGEGSWLTVV.

Only one count was recorded for this clone. The J gene is TRBJ2-2, the V gene TRBV5-8; no firm D call. Germline CDR1 SGHTS, CDR2 YDEGEE. Trimming removed 0 bases from V and 1 base from J, with 13 bases in between. The CDR3 totals 17 residues. CDR3 amino acids: CASSLGGISVNTGELFF. The CDR3 DNA sequence: TGTGCCAGCAGCTTGGGTGGGATATCGGTGAACACCGGGGAGCTGTTTTTT.

The rearrangement joins TRBV28 to TRBJ1-1, with TRBD1 as a possible D gene (6 bases). The germline V gene has CDR1 MDHEN and CDR2 SYDVKM. There are 14 residues in the CDR3. V gave up 6 bases and J gave up 3 bases, with 14 bases separating them. The CDR3 nucleotides read TGTGCCAGCAGCCTTGCCACAGGGTACACTGAAGCTTTCTTT. Amino acids: CASSLATGYTEAFF.

The V and J genes are TRBV12-5 and TRBJ2-2; 8 bases match TRBD2. The CDR3 contains 16 residues. V gave up 3 bases and J gave up 7 bases; unmatched junction bases: 10. The V gene's germline CDR1 is LGHNT and CDR2 FRNRAP. The CDR3 DNA reads TGTGCTAGTGGTTTTTACGGGACTAGTGCGCGCGGGGAGCTGTTTTTT. It translates to CASGFYGTSARGELFF.

The chain has TRBV19 and TRBJ2-2, with D possibly being TRBD1 or TRBD2 (6 bases each). The CDR3 runs 16 residues. Trimming took off 2 bases at V and 7 bases at J, with 17 bases between the two ends. The germline V gene has CDR1 LNHDA and CDR2 SQIVND (reference sequence). CDR3 coding DNA: TGTGCCAGTAGTATAATGACTAGGGGGGTAAGCGGGGAGCTGTTTTTT. Translating it yields CASSIMTRGVSGELFF.

The chain has TRBV27 and TRBJ2-3; perhaps D is TRBD1 or TRBD2 (5 bases each). The V gene's germline CDR1 is MNHEY and CDR2 SMNVEV (reference sequence). This CDR3 comprises 16 residues. V lost 4 bases, J lost 6 bases, and 20 bases lay in between. The CDR3 loop reads CASSYTGPRGVDTQYF. In DNA, the CDR3 is TGTGCCAGCAGTTATACGGGACCCCGGGGTGTGGATACGCAGTATTTT.

The chain is built from TRBV13 and TRBJ2-7; D possibly matches TRBD1 or TRBD2 (7 bases each). Germline CDR1 is PRHDT and CDR2 is FYEKMQ (reference sequence). Trimming removed 5 bases at V and 0 bases at J, with 17 bases between. CDR3 length: 16 amino acids. Here the CDR3 reads CASSTRGGGSSYEQYF. Here the CDR3 DNA reads TGTGCCAGCAGCACCCGAGGGGGCGGGAGCTCCTACGAGCAGTACTTC.

This sequence joins TRBV27 and TRBJ2-4; 7 bases match TRBD2. V lost 7 bases and J lost 8; bases outside the gene matches: 2. Per the germline V gene, CDR1 is MNHEY and CDR2 is SMNVEV (reference sequence). The CDR3 is 11 amino acids. The CDR3 DNA follows: TGTGCCAGCATCCGGGGGGACATTCAGTACTTC. As protein: CASIRGDIQYF.

The chain uses TRBV6-1 and TRBJ2-3, with D maybe TRBD1 (6 bases). The CDR3 is made up of 15 amino acids. Germline V gene data show CDR1 as MNHNS and CDR2 as SASEGT. The V end lost 1 base, the J end lost 6 bases, and 14 bases lay between the germline ends. The CDR3 loop reads CASSEEARGIDTQYF. The CDR3 DNA is TGTGCCAGCAGTGAAGAGGCCAGGGGTATCGATACGCAGTATTTT.

This clone was observed a handful of times. The V call is TRBV6-1, the J call TRBJ2-7; D is uncertain. This CDR3 has 11 amino acids. V was cut by 3 bases and J by 5 bases, with 5 bases left in between. CDR1 is MNHNS and CDR2 is SASEGT in the germline V gene. CDR3 residues: CASSDGNEQYF. In DNA form, the CDR3 reads TGTGCCAGCAGTGACGGCAACGAGCAGTACTTC.

The chain joins TRBV10-3 to TRBJ2-2; possible D gene TRBD2, 5 bases. The V gene's germline CDR1 is ENHRY and CDR2 SYGVKD. This CDR3 comprises 13 residues. V was pared by 7 bases and J by 7 bases, with 13 bases between. The CDR3 region is CAIKTIQDGELFF. Here the CDR3 DNA reads TGTGCCATCAAGACTATCCAGGACGGGGAGCTGTTTTTT.

A single count supports this clone. The chain couples TRBV7-2 to TRBJ2-1, with 8 bases fitting TRBD2. The V gene end was trimmed by 4 bases and the J gene end by 7 bases; junction bases not matched to a gene: 6. The germline V gene encodes CDR1 SGHTA and CDR2 FQGNSA. This CDR3 has 14 residues. The CDR3 here is CASSSSGTRNEQFF. The CDR3 DNA sequence: TGTGCCAGCAGCTCCTCCGGGACTAGGAATGAGCAGTTCTTC.

This clone occurred a few times. The chain combines TRBV19 with TRBJ1-3, with 7 positions matching TRBD1. The CDR3 runs 15 residues. Trimming took 6 bases from V and 2 from J; bases not matched to a gene: 7. Germline V CDR1 and CDR2: LNHDA, SQIVND (reference sequence). CDR3 residues: CASSGQVSTGNTIYF. The CDR3 nucleotides are TGTGCCAGTAGCGGACAGGTTTCTACTGGAAACACCATATATTTT.